Presented here are 21 T cell receptor beta chains from one specimen sequenced in a study of regulatory T cells in long-lasting Graves disease. CDR3-region Arm-PCR and iRepertoire HTBI primers produced the TCR beta libraries. From the multiplex PCR reads, TCRdb called clonotypes with MiXCR, one entry per CDR3 protein. The data hold fewer than 550,000 distinct CDR3 sequences, with about 16% observed a single time. Time point noted: newly diagnosed GD, antithyroid drugs for less than 3 months. After RNA was extracted from PBMCs, the TCR library was made from it. These data also featured in a second study, about T cells in Graves' hyperthyroidism and ophthalmopathy.

Sample: peripheral blood mononuclear cells (PBMCs), taken at new diagnosis, from a patient treated with antithyroid drugs. These receptors were collected from a woman between 40 and 65 years old with Graves disease.

In this sample, this clonotype turned up many times. The chain is built from TRBV2 and TRBJ2-4; TRBD1 matches at 7 bases. The CDR3 runs 14 residues. From germline, CDR1 is SNHLY and CDR2 FYNNEI. The J segment lost 1 base and the V segment lost 7 bases, leaving 4 bases of the junction unmatched. The CDR3 sequence is CASKKQGAKNIQYF. DNA for the CDR3: TGTGCCAGCAAGAAACAGGGGGCCAAAAACATTCAGTACTTC.

This clonotype came up a few times. One end of the junction varies from germline; a read error may be responsible. This rearrangement joins TRBV10-3 to TRBJ2-7; D not certain. The CDR3 contains 13 residues. The germline V gene encodes CDR1 ENHRY and CDR2 SYGVKD. CDR3 residues: CASSYRPYYEQYF. The DNA of the CDR3 is TGTGCCAGCAGTTACCGACCGTACTACGAGCAGTACTTC.

This clonotype was recorded many times. Relative to the germline gene, one junction end is altered; a read error may explain this. The chain links TRBV7-9 to TRBJ2-3; D gene ambiguous. Germline CDR1 and CDR2: SEHNR and FQNEAQ (reference sequence). The CDR3 runs to 13 residues. The CDR3 DNA is TGCGCCAGCAGCCCGATGTTCACAGATACGCAGTATTTT. It yields the protein CASSPMFTDTQYF.

In this sample, this clonotype turned up a few times. The chain joins TRBV4-1 to TRBJ1-5; D remains unclear. The V gene lost 1 base and the J gene lost 1 base, with 8 bases spanning the gap. The germline V gene encodes CDR1 MGHRA and CDR2 YSYEKL. This CDR3 is 15 amino acids long. In DNA, the CDR3 is TGCGCCAGCAGCCAAGCCCTTCTCAGCAATCAGCCCCAGCATTTT. Its protein product is CASSQALLSNQPQHF.

This clonotype was detected only a few times. This chain joins TRBV7-9 and TRBJ1-6; D ambiguous. The CDR3 has 13 residues. V was pared by 1 base and J by 12 bases, with 10 bases between. The germline gives CDR1 SEHNR, CDR2 FQNEAQ (reference sequence). The CDR3 sequence: CASSLDGVRPLHF. CDR3 nucleotide sequence: TGTGCCAGCAGCTTAGATGGCGTTCGACCCCTCCACTTT.

The chain has TRBV5-5 and TRBJ1-2; 7 nucleotides line up with TRBD1. The CDR3 spans 17 residues. Germline V CDR1 and CDR2: SGHKS, YYEKEE (reference sequence). After removal of 1 base from V and 5 bases from J, the junction contained 14 bases not matched to a gene. DNA for the CDR3: TGTGCCAGCAGCTTGAGCCGCGGGACAGTTGTGGGTTATGGCTACACCTTC. Residues: CASSLSRGTVVGYGYTF.

Notes on this clonotype: Possible read error: a much larger clone is one base away. V is TRBV5-5 and J is TRBJ1-1; weak D call: TRBD1 (5 bases). CDR3 length: 14 amino acids. V was trimmed by 3 bases and J by 1 base, leaving 10 bases between them. From germline, CDR1 is SGHKS and CDR2 YYEKEE (reference sequence). The CDR3 loop is CASSSFGGNTEAFF. CDR3 nucleotide sequence: TGTGCCAGCAGCTCGTTCGGGGGGAACACTGAAGCTTTCTTT.

This clonotype was found many times. The rearrangement joins TRBV2 to TRBJ1-5; 8 bases line up with TRBD1. V shed 6 bases and J 6 bases; nucleotides not matched to a gene: 10. The CDR3 contains 15 residues. Germline values: CDR1 SNHLY, CDR2 FYNNEI. In DNA, the CDR3 is TGTGCCAGCAGACCTGGGGCAGGGGGCAGTCAGCCCCAGCATTTT. It translates to CASRPGAGGSQPQHF.

On this clonotype itself: Its ends do not fully match the called genes, so a read error is possible. The chain combines TRBV2 with TRBJ2-1; D is ambiguous. This CDR3 has 11 amino acids. Germline V gene data show CDR1 as SNHLY and CDR2 as FYNNEI. CDR3 in amino acids: CAISVPPEQFF. DNA of the CDR3: TGTGCCATCAGTGTCCCCCCTGAGCAGTTCTTC.

Many counts were recorded for this clonotype. V gene TRBV3-1 combines with J gene TRBJ2-3; D remains ambiguous. The germline V gene encodes CDR1 LGHDT and CDR2 YNNKEL (reference sequence). V lost 1 base, J lost 4 bases, and 12 bases lay in between. This CDR3 has 15 residues. CDR3 in amino acids: CASSQGRVGADTQYF. DNA for the CDR3: TGTGCCAGCAGCCAAGGACGAGTTGGGGCAGATACGCAGTATTTT.

The chain employs TRBV4-1 and TRBJ2-2; D possibly matches TRBD1 or TRBD2 (6 bases each). With 4 bases removed from V and 2 bases from J, the gap between germline ends came to 23 bases. Per the germline V gene, CDR1 is MGHRA and CDR2 is YSYEKL. This CDR3 region has 19 residues. The CDR3 nucleotides read TGCGCCAGCAGCCCCCTCTCCGGGGGCGGTGGTAGAAACACCGGGGAGCTGTTTTTT. The encoded protein is CASSPLSGGGGRNTGELFF.

The chain couples TRBV2 to TRBJ1-4; no clear D. Trimming removed 11 bases from V and 4 bases from J, with 11 bases in between. The CDR3 spans 12 residues. The germline CDR1 and CDR2 sequences are SNHLY and FYNNEI. CDR3 in DNA: TGTGCCGGATCAGGAGTTAATGAAAAACTGTTTTTT. It codes for CAGSGVNEKLFF. Complete variable domain (other parts from reference TRBV2 and TRBJ1-4): EPEVTQTPSHQVTQMGQEVILRCVPISNHLYFYWYRQILGQKVEFLVSFYNNEISEKSEIFDDQFSVERPDGSNFTLKIRSTKLEDSAMYFCAGSGVNEKLFFGSGTQLSVL.

This clonotype was counted only a few times. The CDR3 sequence: CASSIDLLNTEAFF. The CDR3 DNA sequence: TGTGCCAGTAGTATAGATTTACTTAACACTGAAGCTTTCTTT. The chain has TRBV19 and TRBJ1-1; no definite D call. V was shortened by 0 bases and J by 2 bases, with 7 bases between the two germline ends. CDR3 length: 14 amino acids. Germline V gene sequence: CDR1 LNHDA, CDR2 SQIVND (reference sequence). The whole variable domain, remainder taken from reference TRBV19 and TRBJ1-1, is DGGITQSPKYLFRKEGQNVTLSCEQNLNHDAMYWYRQDPGQGLRLIYYSQIVNDFQKGDIAEGYSVSREKKESFPLTVTSAQKNPTAFYLCASSIDLLNTEAFFGQGTRLTVV.

This clonotype was observed a few times. At one end the junction does not follow the germline gene, possibly because of a read error. The V gene is TRBV2, the J gene TRBJ1-5; D might be TRBD1 (6 bases). Per the germline V gene, CDR1 is SNHLY and CDR2 is FYNNEI. The CDR3 extends over 15 amino acids. CDR3 amino acids: CASSLEGRDNQPRHF. In nucleotides, the CDR3 is TGTGCCAGCAGCTTGGAGGGACGGGACAATCAGCCCCGGCATTTT.

J is TRBJ1-4 and V is TRBV10-3; D perhaps matches TRBD1 (6 bases). The germline V and J ends were trimmed by 8 bases and 7 bases, with 14 bases remaining between them. Germline V CDR1 and CDR2: ENHRY, SYGVKD. The CDR3 runs 13 residues. CDR3 residues: CAIGAGVTEKLFF. In DNA form, the CDR3 reads TGTGCCATCGGAGCAGGGGTGACTGAAAAACTGTTTTTT.

This clonotype was counted at least ten times. The V gene is TRBV12-3 or TRBV12-4, the J gene TRBJ1-1, with 8 positions matching TRBD1. The CDR3 contains 16 residues. Losses at the gene ends were 2 bases for V and 6 bases for J; bases not matched to a gene: 11. The CDR3 loop is CASSLWARGRVAEAFF. The CDR3 coding sequence is TGTGCCAGCAGTTTATGGGCCAGGGGGCGCGTGGCTGAAGCTTTCTTT.

This clonotype was seen many times. V gene TRBV5-1 combines with J gene TRBJ2-3; D might be TRBD2 (6 bases). Between the trimmed V and J ends, which lost 1 base and 5 bases, there was a span of 11 bases. Germline-derived CDR1 and CDR2 are SGHRS and YFSETQ. This CDR3 has 14 residues. The CDR3 loop is CASSLWGEGDTQYF. The CDR3 nucleotides read TGCGCCAGCAGCTTGTGGGGGGAAGGAGATACGCAGTATTTT.

The V and J genes are TRBV20-1 and TRBJ2-3; 10 bases line up with TRBD2. Germline V gene data show CDR1 as DFQATT and CDR2 as SNEGSKA (reference sequence). After removal of 5 bases from V and 1 base from J, the junction contained 6 bases not matched to a gene. The CDR3 has 15 amino acids. The CDR3 DNA sequence: TGCAGTGCTGGTAGCGGGGGGCCACGCACAGATACGCAGTATTTT. Residues: CSAGSGGPRTDTQYF.

The sample holds many counts of this clonotype. This chain links TRBV6-1 with TRBJ1-3, with a possible D match to TRBD1 (6 bases). V was pared by 6 bases and J by 2 bases, with 11 bases between. The CDR3 is 14 amino acids. CDR1 MNHNS and CDR2 SASEGT come from the germline V gene. CDR3 protein: CASRAGQPGNTIYF. CDR3 coding DNA: TGTGCCAGCAGGGCCGGACAGCCTGGAAACACCATATATTTT.

This clonotype was counted a few times. The genes are TRBV29-1 and TRBJ2-3; 8 nucleotides align to TRBD2. CDR1 is SQVTM, CDR2 ANQGSEA, per germline. The V gene end was trimmed by 6 bases and the J gene end by 4 bases; junction bases not matched to a gene: 9. This CDR3 is 14 amino acids long. CDR3 in DNA: TGCAGCGTGCGACGGGGGGGCGGGTCAGATACGCAGTATTTT. Its translation is CSVRRGGGSDTQYF.

This clonotype was counted ten times or more. This chain links TRBV6-1 with TRBJ1-1; D unclear. V lost 7 bases and J 1 base, leaving 13 bases between the germline ends. CDR1 is MNHNS and CDR2 is SASEGT in the germline V gene. The CDR3 has 14 residues. The CDR3 sequence: CASTSPGRNTEAFF. The CDR3, as DNA: TGTGCCAGCACTAGCCCAGGTCGGAACACTGAAGCTTTCTTT.